This T cell receptor beta chain is drawn from a study of T cells in Graves' hyperthyroidism and ophthalmopathy. General observations from the study: Most thyroid clonotypes that were expanded above 0.001 also turned up in blood.

RNA transcripts yielded amplified TCR beta CDR3 regions. The TCR CDR3 first-round RT-PCR relied on the HTBI primer set. TCRdb analysed the multiplex PCR reads with MiXCR anew, one entry per CDR3 protein. The sample carries more than 550,000 distinct CDR3 sequences, approximately 15% recorded once. In germline, CDR1 is SGHTA, CDR2 FQGNSA. Trimming left V 2 bases short and J 2 bases short, with 9 bases between. The CDR3 extends over 14 amino acids. Hyperthyroidism in the patients, aged 18 to 65, was newly diagnosed and under 2 months in duration. It was uncontrolled infection, other autoimmune disease, pregnancy or lactation that excluded patients. Points on this clonotype: Antigen: not known.

The TCR originated in a man between 50 and 59 years old with Graves' hyperthyroidism. The sequenced sample was blood. This chain connects TRBV7-2 to TRBJ1-1; D remains unclear. CDR3 nucleotides: TGTGCCAGCAGCTTAACAGACTTCAACACTGAAGCTTTCTTT. Its translation is CASSLTDFNTEAFF.